This is a list of T cell receptor beta chains from one sample in a study of CD8 T cells in Susac syndrome. TCRdb independently ran MiXCR on the immunoSEQ multiplex PCR reads; one entry per CDR3 protein. The repertoire holds 200,000 to 250,000 distinct CDR3 sequences, with less than 95% as singletons. Sequencing was performed on CD4+ T cells from PBMCs. Every receptor here comes from a human donor with Susac syndrome. The CDR3 runs from the conserved cysteine through the conserved F or W. Fields, in order: V gene, D gene, J gene, CDR3 length, clone size, CDR3 DNA, CDR3 protein. A D gene is named only where the DNA matches it firmly. Clone sizes are given selectively: once, few, many, or a class where the clone is expanded.

v_call: TRBV11-3; d_call: TRBD1; j_call: TRBJ2-5; cdr3_length: 15; clone_size: NA; cdr3_nt: TGTGCCAGCAGCGCAGACAGGGGTGAAAGAGAGACCCAGTACTTC; cdr3_aa: CASSADRGERETQYF
v_call: TRBV7-8; d_call: NA; j_call: TRBJ1-6; cdr3_length: 14; clone_size: NA; cdr3_nt: TGTGCCAGCAGCTTAGCGGGGGAAAGTTCACCCCTCCACTTT; cdr3_aa: CASSLAGESSPLHF
v_call: TRBV3-1; d_call: NA; j_call: TRBJ1-1; cdr3_length: 12; clone_size: NA; cdr3_nt: TGTGCCAGCAGCCAACTGAACACTGAAGCTTTCTTT; cdr3_aa: CASSQLNTEAFF
v_call: TRBV11-3; d_call: NA; j_call: TRBJ1-1; cdr3_length: 15; clone_size: NA; cdr3_nt: TGTGCCAGCAGACCCGGGGGGTGGGCGAACACTGAAGCTTTCTTT; cdr3_aa: CASRPGGWANTEAFF
v_call: TRBV24-1; d_call: TRBD1; j_call: TRBJ1-6; cdr3_length: 14; clone_size: NA; cdr3_nt: TGTGCCACCAGTCCGGGACAGAATAATTCACCCCTCCACTTT; cdr3_aa: CATSPGQNNSPLHF
v_call: TRBV7-2; d_call: NA; j_call: TRBJ2-1; cdr3_length: 14; clone_size: NA; cdr3_nt: TGTGCCAGCAGCTCCCCGGGACTCTACAATGAGCAGTTCTTC; cdr3_aa: CASSSPGLYNEQFF
v_call: TRBV30; d_call: NA; j_call: TRBJ1-3; cdr3_length: 14; clone_size: NA; cdr3_nt: TGTGCCTGGGGCTTAGGGAATTCTGGAAACACCATATATTTT; cdr3_aa: CAWGLGNSGNTIYF
v_call: TRBV7-2; d_call: TRBD1; j_call: TRBJ1-2; cdr3_length: 17; clone_size: NA; cdr3_nt: TGTGCCAGCAGCTTTGTCGGGGAGGGGGCGAATGTCTATGGCTACACCTTC; cdr3_aa: CASSFVGEGANVYGYTF
v_call: TRBV6-1; d_call: NA; j_call: TRBJ2-2; cdr3_length: 15; clone_size: NA; cdr3_nt: TGTGCCAGCAGTGAGAATCCTCAGAACACCGGGGAGCTGTTTTTT; cdr3_aa: CASSENPQNTGELFF
v_call: TRBV5-1; d_call: NA; j_call: TRBJ1-3; cdr3_length: 15; clone_size: NA; cdr3_nt: TGCGCCAGCAGCAATACAGCCAGCTCTGGAAACACCATATATTTT; cdr3_aa: CASSNTASSGNTIYF
v_call: TRBV3-1; d_call: TRBD1; j_call: TRBJ1-5; cdr3_length: 17; clone_size: NA; cdr3_nt: TGTGCCAGCAGCAGAGGGACAGGGGGGGAAGGGAATCAGCCCCAGCATTTT; cdr3_aa: CASSRGTGGEGNQPQHF
v_call: TRBV28; d_call: NA; j_call: TRBJ2-7; cdr3_length: 15; clone_size: NA; cdr3_nt: TGTGCCAGCAGCTCCGCCGGGAGAAATCCCTACGAGCAGTACTTC; cdr3_aa: CASSSAGRNPYEQYF
v_call: TRBV20-1; d_call: NA; j_call: TRBJ1-2; cdr3_length: 12; clone_size: NA; cdr3_nt: TGCAGAATACCGGGGGGGACGGGCGGCTACACCTTC; cdr3_aa: CRIPGGTGGYTF
v_call: TRBV5-4; d_call: TRBD1; j_call: TRBJ1-3; cdr3_length: 16; clone_size: NA; cdr3_nt: TGTGCCAGCAGCTTTCAGGGGGCTTCCGTTGGAAACACCATATATTTT; cdr3_aa: CASSFQGASVGNTIYF
v_call: TRBV20-1; d_call: NA; j_call: TRBJ1-1; cdr3_length: 14; clone_size: NA; cdr3_nt: TGCAGTGCTCCAACGAGTGGGCGTCCAACTGAAGCTTTCTTT; cdr3_aa: CSAPTSGRPTEAFF
v_call: TRBV15; d_call: TRBD1; j_call: TRBJ1-1; cdr3_length: 15; clone_size: NA; cdr3_nt: TGTGCCACCAGCAGGGTGGGACAGGTGAACACTGAAGCTTTCTTT; cdr3_aa: CATSRVGQVNTEAFF
v_call: TRBV2; d_call: NA; j_call: TRBJ1-4; cdr3_length: 15; clone_size: once; cdr3_nt: TGTGCCAGCAGTGAGATACGGTCTACCAATGAAAAACTGTTTTTT; cdr3_aa: CASSEIRSTNEKLFF
v_call: TRBV30; d_call: NA; j_call: TRBJ1-2; cdr3_length: 13; clone_size: NA; cdr3_nt: TGTGCCTGGAGTTGGGCAAGCGGAACTGGCTACACCTTC; cdr3_aa: CAWSWASGTGYTF
v_call: TRBV9; d_call: NA; j_call: TRBJ1-1; cdr3_length: 13; clone_size: NA; cdr3_nt: TGTGCCAGCAGCGAGGCCTTACAGGGAAGAGCTTTCTTT; cdr3_aa: CASSEALQGRAFF
v_call: TRBV19; d_call: NA; j_call: TRBJ2-7; cdr3_length: 13; clone_size: NA; cdr3_nt: TGTGCCAGTAGTAGCCCCCCGTTGGAGGAGCAGTACTTC; cdr3_aa: CASSSPPLEEQYF
v_call: TRBV15; d_call: NA; j_call: TRBJ1-2; cdr3_length: 16; clone_size: NA; cdr3_nt: TGTGCCACCAGCGGACCGAGGCGGGGCAGGGTGGAGGGCTACACCTTC; cdr3_aa: CATSGPRRGRVEGYTF
v_call: TRBV4-2; d_call: TRBD1; j_call: TRBJ2-5; cdr3_length: 14; clone_size: NA; cdr3_nt: TGTGCCAGCAGCCAGACAGGGGGAGGCGAGACCCAGTACTTC; cdr3_aa: CASSQTGGGETQYF
v_call: TRBV20-1; d_call: TRBD1; j_call: TRBJ1-5; cdr3_length: 13; clone_size: few; cdr3_nt: TGCAGTGCTAGTCAGGGGGCGGATCAGCCCCAGCATTTT; cdr3_aa: CSASQGADQPQHF
v_call: TRBV20-1; d_call: NA; j_call: TRBJ1-5; cdr3_length: 15; clone_size: NA; cdr3_nt: TGCAGTGCTAGGGGAGGGGTCTGGGGCAATCAGCCCCAGCATTTT; cdr3_aa: CSARGGVWGNQPQHF
v_call: TRBV5-1; d_call: NA; j_call: TRBJ1-2; cdr3_length: 14; clone_size: NA; cdr3_nt: TGCGCCAGCAGCTCCTCACAGGTTGATTATGGCTACACCTTC; cdr3_aa: CASSSSQVDYGYTF
v_call: TRBV9; d_call: NA; j_call: TRBJ2-6; cdr3_length: 17; clone_size: NA; cdr3_nt: TGTGCCAGCAGCGTAGAAGGTTTCAGTAGTGGGGCCAACGTCCTGACTTTC; cdr3_aa: CASSVEGFSSGANVLTF
v_call: TRBV20-1; d_call: TRBD1; j_call: TRBJ2-7; cdr3_length: 15; clone_size: NA; cdr3_nt: TGCAGTGCTAGAGTCGAGGACAGGGGTATGTACGAGCAGTACTTC; cdr3_aa: CSARVEDRGMYEQYF
v_call: TRBV6-5; d_call: NA; j_call: TRBJ2-2; cdr3_length: 14; clone_size: NA; cdr3_nt: TGTGCCAGCAGTGCTCCTTTGGACACCGGGGAGCTGTTTTTT; cdr3_aa: CASSAPLDTGELFF
v_call: TRBV20-1; d_call: NA; j_call: TRBJ2-5; cdr3_length: 13; clone_size: NA; cdr3_nt: TGCAGTGCTAATCTAGCCCACCAAGAGACCCAGTACTTC; cdr3_aa: CSANLAHQETQYF
v_call: TRBV29-1; d_call: NA; j_call: TRBJ2-5; cdr3_length: 13; clone_size: NA; cdr3_nt: TGCAGCGTTGGTGGGGGCCCCCAAGAGACCCAGTACTTC; cdr3_aa: CSVGGGPQETQYF
v_call: TRBV12-3/TRBV12-4; d_call: NA; j_call: TRBJ2-4; cdr3_length: 13; clone_size: NA; cdr3_nt: TGTGCCAGCAGGACTATAGCCAAAAACATTCAGTACTTC; cdr3_aa: CASRTIAKNIQYF
v_call: TRBV7-9; d_call: TRBD1; j_call: TRBJ2-7; cdr3_length: 14; clone_size: NA; cdr3_nt: TGTGCCAGCAGCCCGACAGGGATAACCTACGAGCAGTACTTC; cdr3_aa: CASSPTGITYEQYF
v_call: TRBV6-5; d_call: NA; j_call: TRBJ2-3; cdr3_length: 11; clone_size: once; cdr3_nt: TGTGCCAGCAGTCGATCAGATACGCAGTATTTT; cdr3_aa: CASSRSDTQYF
v_call: TRBV7-9; d_call: NA; j_call: TRBJ2-4; cdr3_length: 15; clone_size: NA; cdr3_nt: TGTGCCAGCAGCTTAGCGTTACGGAGGGTGGACATTCAGTACTTC; cdr3_aa: CASSLALRRVDIQYF
v_call: TRBV29-1; d_call: NA; j_call: TRBJ2-2; cdr3_length: 14; clone_size: NA; cdr3_nt: TGCAGCGTTGAAGTGGGCCAGGCTACCGGGGAGCTGTTTTTT; cdr3_aa: CSVEVGQATGELFF
v_call: TRBV27; d_call: TRBD1; j_call: TRBJ1-6; cdr3_length: 14; clone_size: few; cdr3_nt: TGTGCCAGCAGCGGACAGGGAGCGAATTCACCCCTCCACTTT; cdr3_aa: CASSGQGANSPLHF
v_call: TRBV7-8; d_call: TRBD2; j_call: TRBJ2-1; cdr3_length: 22; clone_size: NA; cdr3_nt: TGTGCCAGCAGCTTAGAGCGTACGGGGAGCGGGGGGGCCCTGAGCTCCTACAATGAGCAGTTCTTC; cdr3_aa: CASSLERTGSGGALSSYNEQFF
v_call: TRBV29-1; d_call: NA; j_call: TRBJ1-5; cdr3_length: 12; clone_size: NA; cdr3_nt: TGCAGCGCGCGGGCGGCCGGTCAGCCCCAGCATTTT; cdr3_aa: CSARAAGQPQHF
v_call: TRBV30; d_call: NA; j_call: TRBJ2-7; cdr3_length: 14; clone_size: once; cdr3_nt: TGTGCCTGGAGTGGGGGAGCGGGCAGCTACGAGCAGTACTTC; cdr3_aa: CAWSGGAGSYEQYF
v_call: TRBV6-5; d_call: NA; j_call: TRBJ2-7; cdr3_length: 14; clone_size: NA; cdr3_nt: TGTGCCAGCAGCCCCCGACAGGACCCCTACGAGCAGTACTTC; cdr3_aa: CASSPRQDPYEQYF
v_call: TRBV20-1; d_call: TRBD1; j_call: TRBJ1-4; cdr3_length: 16; clone_size: NA; cdr3_nt: TGCAGTGCTAGACCCTTGGACAGGGCCTATTCTGAAAAACTGTTTTTT; cdr3_aa: CSARPLDRAYSEKLFF
v_call: TRBV4-2; d_call: NA; j_call: TRBJ2-1; cdr3_length: 15; clone_size: NA; cdr3_nt: TGTGCCAGCAGCCAAGCGGACGGGGGCCGGGGTGAGCAGTTCTTC; cdr3_aa: CASSQADGGRGEQFF
v_call: TRBV5-4; d_call: NA; j_call: TRBJ1-2; cdr3_length: 15; clone_size: NA; cdr3_nt: TGTGCCAGCAGCTTGGTAGCGGACGGAGGCTCTGGCTACACCTTC; cdr3_aa: CASSLVADGGSGYTF
v_call: TRBV9; d_call: TRBD1; j_call: TRBJ1-1; cdr3_length: 13; clone_size: NA; cdr3_nt: TGTGCCAGCAGCCCACTACAGGGGGCAGACCCTTTCTTT; cdr3_aa: CASSPLQGADPFF
v_call: TRBV4-1; d_call: NA; j_call: TRBJ2-5; cdr3_length: 19; clone_size: NA; cdr3_nt: TGCGCCAGCAGCCAAGATCGACCAAGTCGAACTGGCCCCGCAGAGACCCAGTACTTC; cdr3_aa: CASSQDRPSRTGPAETQYF
v_call: TRBV9; d_call: NA; j_call: TRBJ1-4; cdr3_length: 16; clone_size: NA; cdr3_nt: TGTGCCAGCAGTTTAGCCGGATTCGCAACTAATGAAAAACTGTTTTTT; cdr3_aa: CASSLAGFATNEKLFF
v_call: TRBV20-1; d_call: NA; j_call: TRBJ2-5; cdr3_length: 14; clone_size: NA; cdr3_nt: TGCAGTGCTAGGGTACCAGGGGTCCATAAGACCCAGTACTTC; cdr3_aa: CSARVPGVHKTQYF
v_call: TRBV28; d_call: TRBD1; j_call: TRBJ1-2; cdr3_length: 17; clone_size: NA; cdr3_nt: TGTGCCAGCTGTCTATTGGGACAGGGGAGAATAAACTATGGCTACACCTTC; cdr3_aa: CASCLLGQGRINYGYTF
v_call: TRBV5-4; d_call: TRBD2; j_call: TRBJ2-1; cdr3_length: 15; clone_size: NA; cdr3_nt: TGTGCCAGCAGCCCGAAGGGACTAGCGGACAATGAGCAGTTCTTC; cdr3_aa: CASSPKGLADNEQFF
v_call: TRBV7-2; d_call: NA; j_call: TRBJ1-2; cdr3_length: 13; clone_size: NA; cdr3_nt: TGTGCCAGCACAAACCAGGGGATCTATGGCTACACCTTC; cdr3_aa: CASTNQGIYGYTF
v_call: TRBV6-2/TRBV6-3; d_call: NA; j_call: TRBJ2-2; cdr3_length: 17; clone_size: NA; cdr3_nt: TGTGCCAGCAGTTACGCGAAGGGGACATGGGACACCGGGGAGCTGTTTTTT; cdr3_aa: CASSYAKGTWDTGELFF
v_call: TRBV30; d_call: NA; j_call: TRBJ1-4; cdr3_length: 18; clone_size: NA; cdr3_nt: TGTGCCTGGAGTGGACTTCTGGGTCTTCACAACCAGGACGAAAAACTGTTTTTT; cdr3_aa: CAWSGLLGLHNQDEKLFF
v_call: TRBV20-1; d_call: NA; j_call: TRBJ1-5; cdr3_length: 14; clone_size: NA; cdr3_nt: TGCAGTGCTTCCTCCCTGGCGGGCAATCAGCCCCAGCATTTT; cdr3_aa: CSASSLAGNQPQHF
v_call: TRBV2; d_call: NA; j_call: TRBJ2-3; cdr3_length: 11; clone_size: NA; cdr3_nt: TGTGCCAGCGCTCAGTCAGATACGCAGTATTTT; cdr3_aa: CASAQSDTQYF
v_call: TRBV5-1; d_call: NA; j_call: TRBJ2-7; cdr3_length: 15; clone_size: few; cdr3_nt: TGCGCCAGCAGCTTGGAAGGCACAGTTACCTACGAGCAGTACTTC; cdr3_aa: CASSLEGTVTYEQYF
v_call: TRBV2; d_call: TRBD2; j_call: TRBJ2-1; cdr3_length: 14; clone_size: NA; cdr3_nt: TGTGCCAGCAAGGGGGTAGCGGGGTACAATGAGCAGTTCTTC; cdr3_aa: CASKGVAGYNEQFF
v_call: TRBV27; d_call: TRBD2; j_call: TRBJ2-3; cdr3_length: 15; clone_size: NA; cdr3_nt: TGTGCCAGCAGTTTTTCTAGCGGGAGCACAGATACGCAGTATTTT; cdr3_aa: CASSFSSGSTDTQYF